Following are 10 T cell receptor beta chains from one sample sequenced in a study of blood T cell repertoires in COVID-19 (dated by TCRdb to 2020 to 2022). Library preparation was by the immunoSEQ multiplex PCR assay. The source is immuneACCESS, and TCRdb retained only in-frame sequences with V and J called. Part of the clones is not carried over; for the studies checked, unresolved V genes explain less than half of this, and the remainder is unexplained. The sample table records about 64,000 clones; 65% to 80% of these occur just once. Of the sample, approximately 5.1% is held by the ten largest clones. The sequencing sample was made of peripheral blood. These receptors originate from a human donor in a cohort sampled during active COVID-19.

The genes are TRBV7-7 and TRBJ2-3, with TRBD2 matching 8 bases. V was clipped by 5 bases and J by 2 bases; unmatched bases: 6. CDR1 and CDR2 from the germline V gene are SSHAT and FNYEAQ (reference sequence). The CDR3 is 15 amino acids. CDR3 bases: TGTGCCAGCAGCCCGGGGACTAGTCTCACAGATACGCAGTATTTT. Translation gives CASSPGTSLTDTQYF.

The J gene is TRBJ1-2, the V gene TRBV7-9, with unresolved D. The germline V gene has CDR1 SEHNR and CDR2 FQNEAQ (reference sequence). Trimming took 1 base from V and 7 from J, leaving 7 bases between them. The CDR3 runs to 12 residues. CDR3 sequence (DNA): TGTGCCAGCAGCTTAGTCCCGGGTGGCTACACCTTC. It is translated as CASSLVPGGYTF.

The V gene is TRBV29-1, the J gene TRBJ1-1, with D tentatively TRBD1 (5 bases). Germline V gives CDR1 SQVTM, CDR2 ANQGSEA. The CDR3 is made up of 14 amino acids. The V end lost 4 bases, the J end lost 1 base, and 13 bases lay between the germline ends. The DNA of the CDR3 is TGCAGCGTTGGCGGGGCCACGAGGAACACTGAAGCTTTCTTT. Its protein is CSVGGATRNTEAFF.

V is TRBV5-5 and J is TRBJ1-5, with 7 positions matching TRBD1. CDR1 SGHKS and CDR2 YYEKEE come from the germline V gene (reference sequence). Losses at the gene ends were 0 bases for V and 6 bases for J; bases not matched to a gene: 6. This CDR3 region has 15 residues. In DNA form, the CDR3 reads TGTGCCAGCAGCTTGGCGGCCAGGGGGATTCAGCCCCAGCATTTT. Its protein product is CASSLAARGIQPQHF.

This chain connects TRBV18 to TRBJ1-2, with a weak D call TRBD1 (6 bases). Germline V gene lookup returns CDR1 KGHSH and CDR2 LQKENI. Between the trimmed V and J ends, which lost 3 bases and 0 bases, there was a span of 11 bases. The CDR3 totals 15 residues. For the CDR3, the DNA is TGTGCCAGCTCACCCGGACAGAACCCTAACTATGGCTACACCTTC. Translation: CASSPGQNPNYGYTF.

The J gene is TRBJ1-5, the V gene TRBV7-3; 12 positions match TRBD1. V dropped 5 bases and J dropped 7; count of bases not matched to a gene: 9. This CDR3 has 16 residues. Germline lookup yields CDR1 SGHTA and CDR2 FQGTGA. This chain's CDR3 is CASSETGTGGGQPQHF. The DNA of the CDR3 is TGTGCCAGCAGCGAAACCGGGACAGGGGGCGGGCAGCCCCAGCATTTT. The full variable domain, completed using reference TRBV7-3 and TRBJ1-5, is GAGVSQTPSNKVTEKGKYVELRCDPISGHTALYWYRQSLGQGPEFLIYFQGTGAADDSGLPNDRFFAVRPEGSVSTLKIQRTERGDSAVYLCASSETGTGGGQPQHFGDGTRLSIL.

The gene calls are TRBV2 and TRBJ2-3, with D uncertain. CDR3 length: 13 amino acids. The V gene lost 4 bases and the J gene lost 4 bases, with 9 bases spanning the gap. CDR1 and CDR2 from the germline V gene are SNHLY and FYNNEI. This CDR3 is CASSVSLPDTQYF. Written as DNA, the CDR3 is TGTGCCAGCAGTGTTTCCCTTCCAGATACGCAGTATTTT.

CDR3: CASSQAQGSYGYTF. CDR3 nucleotides: TGTGCCAGCAGCCAAGCCCAGGGTAGTTATGGCTACACCTTC. The chain recombines TRBV3-1 (or the pseudogene TRBV3-2) with TRBJ1-2; perhaps TRBD1 as D (5 bases). Germline V gene sequence: CDR1 LGHDT, CDR2 YNNKEL (reference sequence). The CDR3 runs to 14 residues. V lost 1 base to trimming and J lost 5 bases, with 11 bases between them.

CDR3 sequence (DNA): TGTGCCATCAGTGTCGGTAGTAATTCACCCCTCCACTTT. It codes for CAISVGSNSPLHF. The chain carries TRBV10-3 and TRBJ1-6; unclear D gene. This CDR3 spans 13 amino acids. Trimming took off 4 bases at V and 6 bases at J, with 7 bases between the two ends. Germline CDR1 reads ENHRY; CDR2 reads SYGVKD.

V and J are TRBV5-4 and TRBJ1-6; D is unresolved. V lost 0 bases, J lost 9 bases, and 10 bases lay in between. CDR1 is SGHNT, CDR2 YYREEE, per germline (reference sequence). The length of the CDR3 is 14 residues. The CDR3: CASSLDQTFSPLHF. CDR3 sequence (DNA): TGTGCCAGCAGCTTGGATCAAACATTTTCACCCCTCCACTTT.